These 9 T cell receptor beta chains originate from one sample sequenced in a study of blood T cell repertoires in COVID-19. TCRdb keeps only in-frame clones here, not all; method: immunoSEQ multiplex PCR. The profile shows roughly 120,000 clones, over 75% of them singletons. The sequencing input was peripheral blood. These receptors all stem from a woman in her forties or fifties with acute or convalescent COVID-19.

The V gene is TRBV18, the J gene TRBJ1-3; D is perhaps TRBD1 (6 bases). The CDR3 is 16 amino acids. Germline assignment: CDR1 KGHSH and CDR2 LQKENI. V was clipped by 4 bases and J by 4 bases, with 17 bases between them. CDR3 sequence reads: CASSQTTGGRGNTIYF. For the CDR3, the DNA is TGTGCCAGCTCACAAACGACAGGAGGAAGGGGAAACACCATATATTTT.

The J gene is TRBJ2-6, the V gene TRBV5-6; TRBD1 matches 9 bases. This CDR3 region has 18 residues. Trimming removed 3 bases from V and 1 base from J; junction bases left unmatched: 8. Germline V CDR1 and CDR2: SGHDT, YYEEEE. The DNA of the CDR3 is TGTGCCAGCAGCTCATCCGGGACAGGGATTTCTGGGGCCAACGTCCTGACTTTC. This sequence encodes CASSSSGTGISGANVLTF.

This clone was counted between two and nine times. This CDR3 is also generated by other DNA sequences in the sample. The chain recombines TRBV6-5 with TRBJ2-7; weak D call: TRBD1 (5 bases). Germline V lookup: CDR1 MNHEY, CDR2 SVGAGI. Trimming stripped 5 bases from V and 0 bases from J, with 8 bases between. This CDR3 has 13 residues. In DNA, the CDR3 is TGTGCCAGCAGTAGGGGAAGCTCCTACGAGCAGTACTTC. Translated, it gives CASSRGSSYEQYF.

V usage is TRBV6-2 or TRBV6-3 and J usage is TRBJ1-2, with D possibly TRBD1 on 5 matching bases. V was cut by 0 bases and J by 8 bases, with 13 bases left in between. CDR1 and CDR2 (germline): MNHEY, SVGEGT. The CDR3 length is 14 residues. In DNA, the CDR3 is TGTGCCAGCAGTTACTCGGTTGGGGCCGGGGGCTACACCTTC. Protein: CASSYSVGAGGYTF.

This rearrangement joins TRBV28 to TRBJ2-7, with 7 bases that match TRBD1. In germline, CDR1 is MDHEN, CDR2 SYDVKM. CDR3 size: 18 residues. The V segment lost 5 bases and the J segment 5 bases; nucleotides outside the gene matches: 21. CDR3 bases: TGTGCCAGCAGTCCCCTTATCGGATCCCGGGACAGTAGCAACGAGCAGTACTTC. This codes for CASSPLIGSRDSSNEQYF.

The chain carries TRBV7-3 and TRBJ2-3, with 9 bases matching TRBD2. Germline-derived CDR1 and CDR2 are SGHTA and FQGTGA. The CDR3 loop spans 15 amino acids. V shed 3 bases, J shed 0 bases, and the junction held 1 base outside the gene matches. CDR3 region: CASSLTSGSTDTQYF. The CDR3 DNA reads TGTGCCAGCAGCTTGACTAGCGGTAGCACAGATACGCAGTATTTT.

The V gene is TRBV30, the J gene TRBJ2-3; 11 nucleotides agree with TRBD1. Germline CDR1 is GTSNPN and CDR2 is SVGIG (reference sequence). V gave up 2 bases and J gave up 3 bases; unmatched junction bases: 13. The CDR3 runs 18 residues. In nucleotides, the CDR3 is TGTGCCTGGAGTTTTATCGGACAGGGGGCTTACTGGACAGATACGCAGTATTTT. Translating it yields CAWSFIGQGAYWTDTQYF.

V and J are TRBV28 and TRBJ1-1, with no clear D. The CDR3 totals 12 residues. Germline V gene data show CDR1 as MDHEN and CDR2 as SYDVKM. Between the trimmed V and J ends, which lost 3 bases and 3 bases, there was a span of 5 bases. The CDR3 loop is CASSLEHTEAFF. The CDR3 DNA reads as TGTGCCAGCAGTTTGGAGCACACTGAAGCTTTCTTT.

The chain joins TRBV3-1 (or the pseudogene TRBV3-2) to TRBJ1-2; D is possibly TRBD1 (6 bases). Trimming cost V 5 bases and J 0 bases, with 16 bases left between them. Looked up from germline, CDR1 is LGHDT and CDR2 is YNNKEL (reference sequence). This CDR3 has 16 amino acids. The DNA for the CDR3 is TGTGCCAGCAGCGTTAGGGGGGGATCGGCTAACTATGGCTACACCTTC. As protein: CASSVRGGSANYGYTF.